These T cell receptor beta chains were read from a single sample in a study of spatial heterogeneity in lung cancer. TCRdb re-called the 5' RACE reads with MiXCR, one entry per CDR3 protein. The sample includes about 3,500 distinct CDR3 sequences, 7% to 10% seen only once; the top ten take 15% to 17%. This specimen was lung tumor tissue, taken at surgery. Source of these receptors: a male donor with early-stage non-small cell lung cancer. CDR3s include the opening cysteine and the closing phenylalanine or tryptophan. Each record gives: clone size, D gene, V gene, J gene, CDR3 DNA, CDR3 protein. A D gene is named only where the DNA matches it firmly. Size is omitted from some rows. Given values are once, few, many or a class for expanded clones.

>-|TRBD1|TRBV29-1|TRBJ2-7
TGCAGCGTTACCACCGGGACAGGGGGCTACGAGCAGTACTTC
CSVTTGTGGYEQYF
>medium-sized|-|TRBV29-1|TRBJ1-1
TGCAGCGTTGGTGCAGGGCTTAGCACTGAAGCTTTCTTT
CSVGAGLSTEAFF
>medium-sized|TRBD1|TRBV6-5|TRBJ2-5
TGTGCCAGCAGAAGGGGGCGAACCCCCCGTGGGACCCAGTACTTC
CASRRGRTPRGTQYF
>medium-sized|-|TRBV6-1|TRBJ1-1
TGTGCCAGCAATGCCCGGGGAGGGACTGAAGCTTTCTTT
CASNARGGTEAFF
>many|-|TRBV20-1|TRBJ2-7
TGCAGTGCTGAGGGGGCCTACGAGCAGTACTTC
CSAEGAYEQYF
>medium-sized|-|TRBV5-1|TRBJ2-2
TGCGCCAGCAGCTTTACAGGGTGGAACACCGGGGAGCTGTTTTTT
CASSFTGWNTGELFF
>-|-|TRBV28|TRBJ1-1
TGTGCCAGCAGTTTACAAAGGGTTGGGACTGAAGCTTTCTTT
CASSLQRVGTEAFF
>many|TRBD1|TRBV29-1|TRBJ2-5
TGCAGCGTTCCCTACGGACAGGGGCAAGAGACCCAGTACTTC
CSVPYGQGQETQYF
>-|-|TRBV7-2|TRBJ2-5
TGTGCCAGCAGCTTAGACAGAGGGGTCTTCCCAAGTTACTTC
CASSLDRGVFPSYF
>medium-sized|-|TRBV2|TRBJ1-4
TGTGCCAGCGATCCCATTCCTCAGGGGCCAACAACTAATGAAAAACTGTTTTTT
CASDPIPQGPTTNEKLFF
>-|TRBD1|TRBV29-1|TRBJ2-2
TGCAGCGCCGGGGGACAGGCGAACACCGGGGAGCTGTTTTTT
CSAGGQANTGELFF
>medium-sized|TRBD2|TRBV10-1|TRBJ2-2
TGCGCCAGCAAAGAGAGCGGGAGCGGTACCGGGGAGCTGTTTTTT
CASKESGSGTGELFF
>-|-|TRBV2|TRBJ2-7
TGTGCCAGCACCGGGGAGGCAGGGGGCTCCTACGAGCAGTACTTC
CASTGEAGGSYEQYF
>medium-sized|-|TRBV9|TRBJ2-5
TGTGCCAGCAGCGTAGTTCCGGGGGAGACCCAGTACTTC
CASSVVPGETQYF
>medium-sized|-|TRBV20-1|TRBJ2-7
TGCAGTGCGCCCCGAGTTGGGGCCGGTGAGCAGTACTTC
CSAPRVGAGEQYF
>many|-|TRBV7-8|TRBJ2-3
TGTGCCAGCAGCCCCTTGGATACGCAGTATTTT
CASSPLDTQYF
>medium-sized|-|TRBV12-3/TRBV12-4|TRBJ1-1
TGTGCCAGCAGTTTAAGACAGAAGAACACTGAAGCTTTCTTT
CASSLRQKNTEAFF
>-|-|TRBV9|TRBJ2-2
TGTGCCAGCGCTTACGCGCAGGGAGGCGGGGAGCTGTTTTTT
CASAYAQGGGELFF
>medium-sized|TRBD1|TRBV28|TRBJ2-4
TGTGCCAGCAGTTCCTTGGGACAGTCCAACGGCATTCAGTACTTC
CASSSLGQSNGIQYF
>large|-|TRBV20-1|TRBJ2-7
TGCAGTGCTGCCCGCCTCCGGGACGCCACCTACGAGCAGTACTTC
CSAARLRDATYEQYF
>many|-|TRBV10-3|TRBJ1-2
TGTGCCATCAGTGTGAGAGGGTATGAGGCTGGCTACACCTTC
CAISVRGYEAGYTF
>medium-sized|-|TRBV6-5|TRBJ1-1
TGTGCCAGCAGTTCTTGGAAGAACACTGAAGCTTTCTTT
CASSSWKNTEAFF
>medium-sized|TRBD1|TRBV5-1|TRBJ2-7
TGCGCCAGCAGCTTGGGTCCGAGGATGGGACAGGTTAACGAGCAGTACTTC
CASSLGPRMGQVNEQYF
>many|-|TRBV28|TRBJ1-5
TGTGCCAGCAGTTCTCTTCACGGGAGCAATCAGCCCCAGCATTTT
CASSSLHGSNQPQHF
>-|TRBD1|TRBV6-6|TRBJ2-2
TGTGCCAGCGAACCGGGACAGCCGAACACCGGGGAGCTGTTTTTT
CASEPGQPNTGELFF
>medium-sized|-|TRBV7-2|TRBJ1-1
TGTGCCAGCAGCTTATATGGGCAGGCGAACACTGAAGCTTTCTTT
CASSLYGQANTEAFF
>medium-sized|-|TRBV14|TRBJ1-1
TGTGCCAGCAGCCGATCCCCAGGGATGGTTACTGAAGCTTTCTTT
CASSRSPGMVTEAFF
>medium-sized|-|TRBV29-1|TRBJ2-3
TGCAGCGTTGTGGCTACGGGACACCATACCATCACAGATACGCAGTATTTT
CSVVATGHHTITDTQYF
>medium-sized|-|TRBV29-1|TRBJ1-1
TGCAGCGTTGGAGGACAGATGAACACTGAAGCTTTCTTT
CSVGGQMNTEAFF
>medium-sized|-|TRBV5-1|TRBJ2-7
TGCGCCAGCAGCTTAGACGTAAACTACGAGCAGTACTTC
CASSLDVNYEQYF
>many|TRBD1|TRBV6-1|TRBJ1-5
TGTGCCAGCAGTGAAGGGAGACAGGGGGTGGTGCAGCCCCAGCATTTT
CASSEGRQGVVQPQHF
>medium-sized|TRBD2|TRBV3-1|TRBJ2-3
TGTGCCAGCAGCCTACGGACTAGCGGGGGAGATACGCAGTATTTT
CASSLRTSGGDTQYF
>many|-|TRBV2|TRBJ2-5
TGTGCCAGCAGTGTGACGGGGGGCTTCGAGACCCAGTACTTC
CASSVTGGFETQYF
>medium-sized|-|TRBV4-3|TRBJ1-1
TGCGCCAGCAGCCACTACCCAGAGAACACTGAAGCTTTCTTT
CASSHYPENTEAFF
>many|-|TRBV5-5|TRBJ2-2
TGTGCCAGCAGCTTGTGGGGTTCGAACACCGGGGAGCTGTTTTTT
CASSLWGSNTGELFF
>medium-sized|TRBD1|TRBV15|TRBJ2-5
TGTGCCACCAGCAGAAGAGGGGCAGGGGGAGAGACCCAGTACTTC
CATSRRGAGGETQYF
>medium-sized|TRBD2|TRBV20-1|TRBJ2-5
TGCAGTGCTGGCAGTAGGACTAGCGTGAGGGAGACCCAGTACTTC
CSAGSRTSVRETQYF
>medium-sized|TRBD1|TRBV19|TRBJ1-5
TGTGCCAGTAGCCCGGGACAGGGTTTTCTCCAGCATTTT
CASSPGQGFLQHF
>many|TRBD1|TRBV7-3|TRBJ2-1
TGTGCCAGCAGCTCGGGACAGGGGGCAAGTAATGAGCAGTTCTTC
CASSSGQGASNEQFF
>many|-|TRBV5-8|TRBJ2-1
TGTGCCAGCAGCTTGGGGAATGAGCAGTTCTTC
CASSLGNEQFF